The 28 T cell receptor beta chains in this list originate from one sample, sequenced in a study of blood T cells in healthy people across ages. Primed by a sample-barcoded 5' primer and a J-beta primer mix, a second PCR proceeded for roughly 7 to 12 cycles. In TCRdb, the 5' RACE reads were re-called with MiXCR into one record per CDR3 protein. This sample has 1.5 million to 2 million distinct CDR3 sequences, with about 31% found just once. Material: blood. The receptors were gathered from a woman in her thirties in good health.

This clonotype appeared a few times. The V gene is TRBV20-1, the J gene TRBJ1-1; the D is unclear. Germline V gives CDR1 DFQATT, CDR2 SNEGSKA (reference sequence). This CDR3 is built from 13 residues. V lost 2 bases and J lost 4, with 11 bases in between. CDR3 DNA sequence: TGCAGTGCTAGAAGCCGTAGCGGCACTGAAGCTTTCTTT. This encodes CSARSRSGTEAFF.

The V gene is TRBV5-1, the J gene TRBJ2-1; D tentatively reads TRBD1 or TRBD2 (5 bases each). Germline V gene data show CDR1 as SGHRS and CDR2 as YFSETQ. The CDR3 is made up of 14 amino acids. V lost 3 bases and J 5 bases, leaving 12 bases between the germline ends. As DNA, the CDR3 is TGCGCCAGCAGCTCCGGGACCCGGAACAATGAGCAGTTCTTC. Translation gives CASSSGTRNNEQFF.

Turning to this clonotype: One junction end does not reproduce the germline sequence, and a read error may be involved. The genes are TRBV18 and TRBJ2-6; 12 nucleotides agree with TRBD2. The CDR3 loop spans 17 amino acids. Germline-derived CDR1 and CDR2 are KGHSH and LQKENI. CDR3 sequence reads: CASSPTSGGSGANVRTF. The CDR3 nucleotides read TGTGCCAGCTCACCAACTAGCGGGGGGTCTGGGGCCAACGTCCGGACTTTC.

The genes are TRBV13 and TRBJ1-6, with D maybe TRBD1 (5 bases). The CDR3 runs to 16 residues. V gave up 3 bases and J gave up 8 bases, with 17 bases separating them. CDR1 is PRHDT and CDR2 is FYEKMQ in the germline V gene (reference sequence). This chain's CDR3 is CASSFLRGIPYSPLHF. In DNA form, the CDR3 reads TGTGCCAGCAGCTTTTTACGGGGGATCCCTTATTCACCCCTCCACTTT.

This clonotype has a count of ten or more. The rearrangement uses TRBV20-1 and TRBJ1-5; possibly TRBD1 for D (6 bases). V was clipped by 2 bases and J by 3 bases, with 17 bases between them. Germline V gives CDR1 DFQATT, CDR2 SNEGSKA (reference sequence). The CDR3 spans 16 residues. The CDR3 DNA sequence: TGCAGTGCTAGATCGCGGGGAGGGGGTTTCAATCAGCCCCAGCATTTT. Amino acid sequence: CSARSRGGGFNQPQHF.

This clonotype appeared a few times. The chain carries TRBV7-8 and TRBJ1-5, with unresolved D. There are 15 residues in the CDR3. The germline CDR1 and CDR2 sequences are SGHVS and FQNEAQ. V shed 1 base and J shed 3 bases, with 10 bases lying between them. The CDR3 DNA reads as TGTGCCAGCAGCTTAGTCTCTCAAATCAATCAGCCCCAGCATTTT. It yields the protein CASSLVSQINQPQHF.

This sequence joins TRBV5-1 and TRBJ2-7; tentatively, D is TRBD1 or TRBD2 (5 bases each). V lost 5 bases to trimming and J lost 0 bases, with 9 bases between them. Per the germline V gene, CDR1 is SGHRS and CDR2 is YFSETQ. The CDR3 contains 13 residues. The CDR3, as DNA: TGCGCCAGCAGACGGGACCCCTCCTACGAGCAGTACTTC. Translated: CASRRDPSYEQYF.

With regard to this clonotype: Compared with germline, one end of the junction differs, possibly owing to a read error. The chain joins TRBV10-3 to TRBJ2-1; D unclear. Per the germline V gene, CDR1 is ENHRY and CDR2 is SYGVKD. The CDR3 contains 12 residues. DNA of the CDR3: TGTGCCATCAGTGAGTCGGGCAATGAGCGGTTCTTC. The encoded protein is CAISESGNERFF.

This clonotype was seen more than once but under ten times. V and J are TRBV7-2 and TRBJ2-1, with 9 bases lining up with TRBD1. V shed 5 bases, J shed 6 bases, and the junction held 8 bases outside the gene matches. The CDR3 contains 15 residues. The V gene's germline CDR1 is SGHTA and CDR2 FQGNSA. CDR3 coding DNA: TGTGCCAGCAGCCACAACAGGGGGCTCCTCAATGAGCAGTTCTTC. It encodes CASSHNRGLLNEQFF.

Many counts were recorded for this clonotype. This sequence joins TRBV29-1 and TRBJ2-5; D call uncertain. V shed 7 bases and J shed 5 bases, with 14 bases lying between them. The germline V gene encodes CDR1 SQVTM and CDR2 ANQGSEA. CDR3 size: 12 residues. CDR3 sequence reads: CSAHQEYETQYF. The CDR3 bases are TGCAGCGCCCACCAGGAGTACGAGACCCAGTACTTC.

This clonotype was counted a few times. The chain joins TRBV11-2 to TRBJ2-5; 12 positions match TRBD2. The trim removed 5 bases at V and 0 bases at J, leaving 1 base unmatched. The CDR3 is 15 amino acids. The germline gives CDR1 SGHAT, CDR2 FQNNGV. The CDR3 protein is CASSGTSGHQETQYF. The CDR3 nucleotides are TGTGCCAGCAGCGGGACTAGCGGGCACCAAGAGACCCAGTACTTC.

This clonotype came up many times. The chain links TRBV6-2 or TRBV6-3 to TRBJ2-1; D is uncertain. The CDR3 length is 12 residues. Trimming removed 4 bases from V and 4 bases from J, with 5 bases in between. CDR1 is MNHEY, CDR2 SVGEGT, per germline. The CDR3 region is CASSWGYNEQFF. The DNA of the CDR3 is TGTGCCAGCAGTTGGGGATACAATGAGCAGTTCTTC.

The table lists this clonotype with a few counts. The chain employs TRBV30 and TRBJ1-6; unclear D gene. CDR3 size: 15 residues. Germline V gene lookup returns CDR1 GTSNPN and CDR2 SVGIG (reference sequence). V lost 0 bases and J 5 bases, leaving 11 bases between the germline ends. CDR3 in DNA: TGTGCCTGGAGTGTAGTAGGCATAGATAATTCACCCCTCCACTTT. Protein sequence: CAWSVVGIDNSPLHF.

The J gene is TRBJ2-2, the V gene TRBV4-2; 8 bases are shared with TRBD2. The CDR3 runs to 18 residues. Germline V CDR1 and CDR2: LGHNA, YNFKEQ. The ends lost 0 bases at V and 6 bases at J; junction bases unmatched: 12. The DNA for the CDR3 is TGTGCCAGCAGCCAAGAAATTTCCGGGGGGGCCAGGGCCGGGGAGCTGTTTTTT. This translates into CASSQEISGGARAGELFF.

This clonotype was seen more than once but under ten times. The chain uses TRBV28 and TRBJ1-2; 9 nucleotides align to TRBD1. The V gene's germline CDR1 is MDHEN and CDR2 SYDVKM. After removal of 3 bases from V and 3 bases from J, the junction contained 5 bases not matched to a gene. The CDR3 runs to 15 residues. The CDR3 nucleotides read TGTGCCAGCAGTTTTAGAACAGGGGGCTACTATGGCTACACCTTC. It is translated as CASSFRTGGYYGYTF.

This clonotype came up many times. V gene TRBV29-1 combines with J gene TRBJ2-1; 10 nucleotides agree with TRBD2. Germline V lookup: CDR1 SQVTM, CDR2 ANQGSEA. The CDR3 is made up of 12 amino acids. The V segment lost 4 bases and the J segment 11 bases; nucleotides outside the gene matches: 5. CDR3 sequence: CSVVGLATQQFF. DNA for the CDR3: TGCAGCGTTGTGGGACTAGCGACTCAGCAGTTCTTC.

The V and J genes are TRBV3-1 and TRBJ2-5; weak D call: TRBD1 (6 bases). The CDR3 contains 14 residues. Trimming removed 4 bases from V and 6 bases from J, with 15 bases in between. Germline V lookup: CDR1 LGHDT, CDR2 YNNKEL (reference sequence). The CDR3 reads CASSPSTGRQTQYF. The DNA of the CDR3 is TGTGCCAGCAGCCCAAGCACAGGGAGACAGACCCAGTACTTC.

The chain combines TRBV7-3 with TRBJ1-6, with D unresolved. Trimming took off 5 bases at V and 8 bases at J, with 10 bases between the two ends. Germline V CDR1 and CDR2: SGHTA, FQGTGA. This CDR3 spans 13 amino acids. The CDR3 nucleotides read TGTGCCAGCAGCCCGACGGGGTATTCACCCCTCCACTTT. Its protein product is CASSPTGYSPLHF.

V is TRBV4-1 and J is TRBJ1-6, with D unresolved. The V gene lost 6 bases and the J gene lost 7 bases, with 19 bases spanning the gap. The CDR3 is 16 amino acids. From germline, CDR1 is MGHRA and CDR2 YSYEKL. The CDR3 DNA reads TGCGCCAGCAGTCCATCAACGGGCAATGTCAATTCACCCCTCCACTTT. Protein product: CASSPSTGNVNSPLHF.

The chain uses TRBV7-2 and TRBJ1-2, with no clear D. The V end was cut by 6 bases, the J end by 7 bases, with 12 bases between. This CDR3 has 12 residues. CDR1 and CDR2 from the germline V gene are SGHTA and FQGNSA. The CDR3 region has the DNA TGTGCCAGCAGATTGGACGAGTCTGGCTACACCTTC. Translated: CASRLDESGYTF.

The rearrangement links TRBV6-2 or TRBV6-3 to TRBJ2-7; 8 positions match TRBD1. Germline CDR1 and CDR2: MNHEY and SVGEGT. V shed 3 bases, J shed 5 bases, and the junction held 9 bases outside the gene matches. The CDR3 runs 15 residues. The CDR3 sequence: CASSYPVTGVNEQYF. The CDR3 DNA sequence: TGTGCCAGCAGTTATCCAGTGACAGGGGTAAACGAGCAGTACTTC.

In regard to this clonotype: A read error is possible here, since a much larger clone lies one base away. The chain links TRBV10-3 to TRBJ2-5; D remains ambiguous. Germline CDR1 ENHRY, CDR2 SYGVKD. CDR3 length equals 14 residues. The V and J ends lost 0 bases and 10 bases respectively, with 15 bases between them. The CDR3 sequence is CAISESMAVKDQYF. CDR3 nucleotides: TGTGCCATCAGTGAGTCGATGGCGGTGAAGGACCAGTACTTC.

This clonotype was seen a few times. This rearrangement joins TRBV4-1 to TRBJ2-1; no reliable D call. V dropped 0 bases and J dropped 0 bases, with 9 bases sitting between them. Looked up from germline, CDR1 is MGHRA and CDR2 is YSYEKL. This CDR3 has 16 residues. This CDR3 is CASSQDTHNSYNEQFF. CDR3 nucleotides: TGCGCCAGCAGCCAAGATACTCATAACTCCTACAATGAGCAGTTCTTC.

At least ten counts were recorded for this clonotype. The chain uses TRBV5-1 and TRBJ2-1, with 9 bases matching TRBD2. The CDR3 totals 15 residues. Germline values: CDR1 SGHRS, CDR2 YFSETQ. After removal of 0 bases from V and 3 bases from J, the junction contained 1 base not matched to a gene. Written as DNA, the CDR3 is TGCGCCAGCAGCTTGGTAGCGGGAGTCTACAATGAGCAGTTCTTC. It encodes CASSLVAGVYNEQFF.

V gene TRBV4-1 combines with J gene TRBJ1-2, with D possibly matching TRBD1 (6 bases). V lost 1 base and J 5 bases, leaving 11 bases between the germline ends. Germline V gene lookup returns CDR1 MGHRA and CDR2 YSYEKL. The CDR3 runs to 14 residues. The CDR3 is CASSQGTGTYGYTF. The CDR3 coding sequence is TGCGCCAGCAGCCAAGGAACAGGGACATATGGCTACACCTTC.

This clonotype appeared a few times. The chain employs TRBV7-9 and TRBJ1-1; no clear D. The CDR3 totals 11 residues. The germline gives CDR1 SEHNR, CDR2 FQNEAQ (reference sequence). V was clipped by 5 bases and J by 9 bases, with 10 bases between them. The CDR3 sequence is CASSADLKAFF. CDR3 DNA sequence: TGTGCCAGCAGCGCGGACCTGAAAGCTTTCTTT.

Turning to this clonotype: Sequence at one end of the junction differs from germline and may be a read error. The CDR3 nucleotides read TGCGGCGTCCGCTCGAGGGCCTACAATGAGCAGTTCTTC. Translating it yields CGVRSRAYNEQFF. The chain joins TRBV29-1 to TRBJ2-1; D is perhaps TRBD2 (5 bases). Per germline, CDR1 SQVTM and CDR2 ANQGSEA. CDR3 size: 13 residues.

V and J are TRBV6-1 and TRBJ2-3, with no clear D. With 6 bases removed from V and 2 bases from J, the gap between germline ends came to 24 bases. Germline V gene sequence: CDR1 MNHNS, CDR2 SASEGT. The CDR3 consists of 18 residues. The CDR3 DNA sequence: TGTGCCAGCAGCCTCTGGCGCCTTGACGAATTCAACACAGATACGCAGTATTTT. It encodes CASSLWRLDEFNTDTQYF.